These T cell receptor beta chains were read from a single sample in a study of radiation and T cells in renal cell carcinoma. The assay was immunoSEQ multiplex PCR, and TCRdb's table has in-frame clones only and misses some. The data show about 78,000 clones, about 89% seen once. Material: blood, obtained from a patient whose treatment included radiotherapy and nephrectomy. The receptors shown here come from an older woman with renal cell carcinoma. Each CDR3 is given with its conserved first and last residue. The D gene is left open where the match is weak. For some rows the clone size is stated as once, few or many, or as a class when expanded; others skip it.

D gene: -
V gene: TRBV6-5
CDR3 length: 13
clone size: -
J gene: TRBJ1-6
CDR3 protein: CASGPVWGSPLHF
CDR3 DNA: TGTGCCAGCGGGCCTGTATGGGGTTCACCCCTCCACTTT

D gene: -
V gene: TRBV28
CDR3 length: 12
clone size: -
J gene: TRBJ1-1
CDR3 protein: CASSFRGTEAFF
CDR3 DNA: TGTGCCAGCAGTTTTAGGGGAACTGAAGCTTTCTTT

D gene: TRBD1
V gene: TRBV30
CDR3 length: 17
clone size: -
J gene: TRBJ1-1
CDR3 protein: CAWSAPGQGVVNTEAFF
CDR3 DNA: TGTGCCTGGAGCGCACCCGGACAGGGGGTTGTGAACACTGAAGCTTTCTTT

D gene: TRBD1
V gene: TRBV19
CDR3 length: 18
clone size: -
J gene: TRBJ1-5
CDR3 protein: CASSIRQGAPQSNQPQHF
CDR3 DNA: TGTGCCAGTAGTATCAGACAGGGGGCCCCTCAAAGCAATCAGCCCCAGCATTTT

D gene: -
V gene: TRBV7-2
CDR3 length: 13
clone size: -
J gene: TRBJ1-2
CDR3 protein: CASSLVGSYGYTF
CDR3 DNA: TGTGCCAGCAGCTTAGTCGGCAGCTATGGCTACACCTTC

D gene: TRBD2
V gene: TRBV30
CDR3 length: 11
clone size: once
J gene: TRBJ2-1
CDR3 protein: CAWGTSNEQFF
CDR3 DNA: TGTGCCTGGGGGACTAGCAATGAGCAGTTCTTC

D gene: -
V gene: TRBV7-9
CDR3 length: 15
clone size: -
J gene: TRBJ1-5
CDR3 protein: CASSLGGSGNQPQHF
CDR3 DNA: TGTGCCAGCAGCTTAGGGGGATCGGGCAATCAGCCCCAGCATTTT

D gene: -
V gene: TRBV11-1
CDR3 length: 14
clone size: -
J gene: TRBJ2-7
CDR3 protein: CASSENRVSYEQYF
CDR3 DNA: TGTGCCAGCAGCGAAAACAGGGTCTCCTACGAGCAGTACTTC

D gene: -
V gene: TRBV5-1
CDR3 length: 15
clone size: -
J gene: TRBJ1-4
CDR3 protein: CASSPNVATNEKLFF
CDR3 DNA: TGCGCCAGCAGCCCGAACGTCGCAACTAATGAAAAACTGTTTTTT

D gene: -
V gene: TRBV5-5
CDR3 length: 18
clone size: -
J gene: TRBJ1-3
CDR3 protein: CASSFLNLDGISGNTIYF
CDR3 DNA: TGTGCCAGCAGCTTCCTAAACCTGGACGGAATCTCTGGAAACACCATATATTTT